This TCR beta chain appears in the sequencing data of a study of preoperative IRX-2 immunotherapy in early breast cancer. This table comes from immunoSEQ multiplex PCR, and its TCRdb copy is limited to in-frame clones, with some not included. The sample holds some 1,500 clones, 64% seen once. Treatment: preoperative locoregional IRX-2 cytokine immunotherapy. Patients received preoperative, locoregional IRX-2 cytokine immunotherapy in a phase Ib study. The V gene's germline CDR1 is MNHGY and CDR2 SAAAGT. The CDR3 sequence is 13 residues long. Trimming removed 10 bases from V and 7 bases from J, with 19 bases in between.

The source of this sequence is a human donor with breast cancer. The chain uses TRBV6-8 and TRBJ1-1; D unclear. The sample was tumor tissue, taken before IRX-2 immunotherapy. The CDR3 DNA is TGTGCCATGTACCTTGAACTCTCCGGTGAAGCTTTCTTT. Protein product: CAMYLELSGEAFF.